The 18 T cell receptor beta chains below come from one sample, sequenced in a study of T cells after yellow fever vaccination. In TCRdb, the 5' RACE reads were re-called with MiXCR into one record per CDR3 protein. There are hundreds of thousands of distinct CDR3 sequences in the sample; around 13% occur only once, and 2.5% to 4% lies in the top ten. The sample was CD4+ T cells sorted from PBMCs, taken 15 days after the yellow fever booster vaccination. The receptors come from a man between 18 and 35 years old who received the YFV17D yellow fever vaccine.

This clonotype was recorded at least ten times. The J gene is TRBJ2-7, the V gene TRBV29-1, with D perhaps TRBD1 (6 bases). The length of the CDR3 is 13 residues. V was pared by 2 bases and J by 3 bases, with 11 bases between. Germline CDR1 is SQVTM and CDR2 is ANQGSEA. The CDR3 region has the DNA TGCAGCGTTGAAAAGGACAGCAACTACGAGCAGTACTTC. Translation gives CSVEKDSNYEQYF.

This clonotype has just a few counts. This chain uses TRBV7-2 with TRBJ2-4; no definite D call. V shed 1 base and J shed 6 bases, with 7 bases lying between them. The CDR3 consists of 13 residues. Per germline, CDR1 SGHTA and CDR2 FQGNSA. The CDR3 bases are TGTGCCAGCAGCTTAGGCCAGACAAACATTCAGTACTTC. Translating it yields CASSLGQTNIQYF.

At least ten counts were recorded for this clonotype. The genes are TRBV7-2 and TRBJ2-2, with D possibly matching TRBD2 (7 bases). V lost 2 bases, J lost 1 base, and 8 bases lay in between. Germline V lookup: CDR1 SGHTA, CDR2 FQGNSA. The CDR3 extends over 15 amino acids. The CDR3 loop reads CASSLRGGNTGELFF. The CDR3 DNA reads as TGTGCCAGCAGCTTAAGGGGGGGGAACACCGGGGAGCTGTTTTTT.

This clonotype came up a few times. The CDR3 coding sequence is TGCGCCAGCAGCCCCCCGAGCGGGTCCCTGGGGAATGAGCAGTTCTTC. Its protein is CASSPPSGSLGNEQFF. V gene TRBV5-1 combines with J gene TRBJ2-1; TRBD2 is a possible D gene (6 bases). This CDR3 is built from 16 residues. Germline V gene data show CDR1 as SGHRS and CDR2 as YFSETQ. The V end was cut by 4 bases, the J end by 7 bases, with 21 bases between.

The genes are TRBV4-1 and TRBJ2-1; D gene ambiguous. The germline V and J ends were trimmed by 3 bases and 10 bases, with 13 bases remaining between them. The length of the CDR3 is 13 residues. CDR1 MGHRA and CDR2 YSYEKL come from the germline V gene. The CDR3 nucleotides are TGCGCCAGCAGCCATGTCGGCCCCCCCGAGCAGTTCTTC. Amino acid sequence: CASSHVGPPEQFF.

This clonotype has only a few counts. The J gene is TRBJ1-1, the V gene TRBV28; D possibly corresponds to TRBD1 (6 bases). This CDR3 has 16 residues. Trimming left V 2 bases short and J 3 bases short, with 16 bases between. The germline CDR1 and CDR2 sequences are MDHEN and SYDVKM. CDR3 protein: CASSLGGRGGDTEAFF. The CDR3 DNA reads TGTGCCAGCAGTTTAGGCGGCAGGGGTGGGGACACTGAAGCTTTCTTT.

This clonotype was observed a few times. The chain employs TRBV7-2 and TRBJ2-1, with 7 bases identical to TRBD1. Trimming cost V 5 bases and J 5 bases; bases outside gene matches: 6. Germline lookup yields CDR1 SGHTA and CDR2 FQGNSA. This CDR3 is 14 amino acids long. CDR3 region: CASSPRTGDNEQFF. CDR3 coding DNA: TGTGCCAGCAGCCCCCGGACAGGCGACAATGAGCAGTTCTTC.

This clonotype was observed many times. This chain uses TRBV7-2 with TRBJ2-7; 7 bases are a match to TRBD1. Germline V lookup: CDR1 SGHTA, CDR2 FQGNSA. Germline trimming cut 0 bases from V and 3 bases from J; bases unmatched to any gene: 2. The CDR3 has 14 amino acids. CDR3 nucleotides: TGTGCCAGCAGCTTAGCGACAGGGAACTACGAGCAGTACTTC. This encodes CASSLATGNYEQYF.

This clonotype was detected only a few times. V usage is TRBV12-3 or TRBV12-4 and J usage is TRBJ1-1; D might be TRBD1 (5 bases). The V end was cut by 6 bases, the J end by 2 bases, with 13 bases between. The CDR3 runs 14 residues. CDR3 loop: CASRLAQENTEAFF. CDR3 bases: TGTGCCAGCAGACTTGCACAGGAAAACACTGAAGCTTTCTTT.

This clonotype was detected a few times. The chain uses TRBV3-1 and TRBJ2-1, with 12 bases that match TRBD2. Germline CDR1 is LGHDT and CDR2 is YNNKEL (reference sequence). V lost 3 bases and J lost 3; bases outside the gene matches: 18. The CDR3 is made up of 21 amino acids. The CDR3 coding sequence is TGTGCCAGCAGCCATGCCGGGACAGGCAGACTAGCGGGGGCTCGCTACAATGAGCAGTTCTTC. Residues: CASSHAGTGRLAGARYNEQFF.

The chain is built from TRBV18 and TRBJ2-4, with D possibly TRBD1 on 6 matching bases. V dropped 2 bases and J dropped 6 bases, with 17 bases sitting between them. Germline-derived CDR1 and CDR2 are KGHSH and LQKENI. CDR3 length: 16 amino acids. CDR3 sequence (DNA): TGTGCCAGCTCACCAATGGCAGGGGAATATGGAAACATTCAGTACTTC. As protein: CASSPMAGEYGNIQYF. Variable domain in full (rest from reference TRBV18 and TRBJ2-4): NAGVMQNPRHLVRRRGQEARLRCSPMKGHSHVYWYRQLPEEGLKFMVYLQKENIIDESGMPKERFSAEFPKEGPSILRIQQVVRGDSAAYFCASSPMAGEYGNIQYFGAGTRLSVL.

This chain links TRBV5-1 with TRBJ1-1; D possibly corresponds to TRBD1 (6 bases). The length of the CDR3 is 13 residues. In germline, CDR1 is SGHRS, CDR2 YFSETQ. V lost 4 bases and J lost 8, with 15 bases in between. CDR3 loop: CASSPQQGSEAFF. In DNA form, the CDR3 reads TGCGCCAGCAGCCCGCAACAGGGATCCGAAGCTTTCTTT. The full variable domain, completed using reference TRBV5-1 and TRBJ1-1, is KAGVTQTPRYLIKTRGQQVTLSCSPISGHRSVSWYQQTPGQGLQFLFEYFSETQRNKGNFPGRFSGRQFSNSRSEMNVSTLELGDSALYLCASSPQQGSEAFFGQGTRLTVV.

This chain joins TRBV15 and TRBJ2-7, with TRBD1 identical over 9 bases. Germline V lookup: CDR1 LNHNV, CDR2 YYDKDF (reference sequence). The CDR3 runs to 15 residues. Trimming cost V 0 bases and J 6 bases; bases outside gene matches: 6. CDR3 nucleotide sequence: TGTGCCACCAGCAGAGAACGACAGGGGGAAGGCGAGCAGTACTTC. Amino acids: CATSRERQGEGEQYF.

This clonotype was observed a few times. This chain uses TRBV6-2 or TRBV6-3 with TRBJ1-5, with D maybe TRBD1 (5 bases). Germline V gene data show CDR1 as MNHEY and CDR2 as SVGEGT. V lost 5 bases and J 4 bases, leaving 12 bases between the germline ends. There are 14 residues in the CDR3. CDR3 in DNA: TGTGCCAGCAGTCCGAGCTACAGGAATCAGCCCCAGCATTTT. Translated, it gives CASSPSYRNQPQHF.

The gene calls are TRBV6-1 and TRBJ1-3, with 7 bases matching TRBD1. The CDR3 loop spans 14 amino acids. CDR1 and CDR2 from the germline V gene are MNHNS and SASEGT. V lost 0 bases, J lost 9 bases, and 5 bases stayed unmatched. The CDR3 region has the DNA TGTGCCAGCAGTGAAGCCGGGGACAGCGTCACCATATATTTT. It translates to CASSEAGDSVTIYF.

The chain links TRBV2 to TRBJ2-5; D gene unclear. Germline V lookup: CDR1 SNHLY, CDR2 FYNNEI. The CDR3 consists of 11 residues. Trimming took 3 bases from V and 4 from J, leaving 3 bases between them. CDR3 sequence reads: CASSDPETQYF. The DNA of the CDR3 is TGTGCCAGCAGTGACCCAGAGACCCAGTACTTC.

The chain links TRBV28 to TRBJ2-7; D might be TRBD2 (6 bases). CDR1 is MDHEN, CDR2 SYDVKM, per germline. The V end was cut by 6 bases, the J end by 0 bases, with 18 bases between. The CDR3 spans 16 residues. CDR3 coding DNA: TGTGCCAGCAGACCCTCGGGACTCAGGAGCTCCTACGAGCAGTACGTC. Translating gives CASRPSGLRSSYEQYV.

This clonotype turned up a few times. V gene TRBV5-6 combines with J gene TRBJ2-5, with D unresolved. The germline V and J ends were trimmed by 5 bases and 1 base, with 9 bases remaining between them. Germline-derived CDR1 and CDR2 are SGHDT and YYEEEE. This CDR3 region has 13 residues. The CDR3 reads CASSGTPQETQYF. Here the CDR3 DNA reads TGTGCCAGCAGTGGTACGCCCCAAGAGACCCAGTACTTC.